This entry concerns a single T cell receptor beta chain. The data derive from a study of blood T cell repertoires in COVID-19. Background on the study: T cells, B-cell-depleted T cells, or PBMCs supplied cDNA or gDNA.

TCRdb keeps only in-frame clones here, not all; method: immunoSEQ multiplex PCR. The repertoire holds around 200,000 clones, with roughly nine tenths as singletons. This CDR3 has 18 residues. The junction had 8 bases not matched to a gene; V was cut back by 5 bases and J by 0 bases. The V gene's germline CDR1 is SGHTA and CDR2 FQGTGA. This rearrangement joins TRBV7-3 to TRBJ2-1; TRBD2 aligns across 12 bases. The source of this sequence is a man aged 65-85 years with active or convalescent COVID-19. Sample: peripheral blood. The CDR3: CASSVGLAGGGSYNEQFF. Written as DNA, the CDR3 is TGTGCCAGCAGCGTGGGGCTAGCGGGAGGGGGCTCCTACAATGAGCAGTTCTTC.